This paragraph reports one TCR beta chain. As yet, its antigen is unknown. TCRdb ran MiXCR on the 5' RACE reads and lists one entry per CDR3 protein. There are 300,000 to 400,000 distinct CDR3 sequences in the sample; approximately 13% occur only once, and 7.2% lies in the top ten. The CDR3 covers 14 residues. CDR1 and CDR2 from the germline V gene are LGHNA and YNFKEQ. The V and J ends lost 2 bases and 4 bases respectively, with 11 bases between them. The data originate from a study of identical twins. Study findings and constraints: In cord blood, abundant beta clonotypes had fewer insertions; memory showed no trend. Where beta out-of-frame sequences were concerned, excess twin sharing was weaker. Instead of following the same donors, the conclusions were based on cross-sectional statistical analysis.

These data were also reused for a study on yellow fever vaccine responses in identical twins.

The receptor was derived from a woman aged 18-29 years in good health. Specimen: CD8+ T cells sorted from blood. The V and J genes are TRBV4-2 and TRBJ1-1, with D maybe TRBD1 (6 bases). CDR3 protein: CASSQTQGPTEAFF. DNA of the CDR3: TGTGCCAGCAGCCAAACCCAGGGGCCCACTGAAGCTTTCTTT.